The text below deals with one T cell receptor beta chain. Its recognized antigen is unknown. No quality values exist for individual bases; no much larger clone is one base distant. Per the publication, the treatment or condition label means: nivolumab (PD-1 blockade) given before sampling. The DNeasy Blood and Tissue Kit was used to extract DNA from the formalin-fixed paraffin-embedded specimens. This specimen comes from a study of T cells in tumors and immune-related adverse events (dated by TCRdb to the early 2020s). Reading the germline V gene gives CDR1 SGHTA and CDR2 FQGNSA. The CDR3 goes from the cysteine to the phenylalanine over 12 residues. The only DNA kept is the CDR3, 36 bases in frame from the first base. V is cut by 5 bases and J by 5 bases, and the space between the germline ends is 9 bases. The TCR beta locus was amplified and sequenced with the immunoSEQ assay, yielding bulk TCR Vbeta CDR3 data. On the study's bioinformatics: CDR3s were excluded if they were non-productive, were shorter than 7 amino acids, or did not start with C or end with F/W. Analysis was restricted to specimens with at least 1000 reads, and each clonotype was defined at the amino acid level. Clonality was computed as 1 minus Pielou's evenness. Library sizes were equalized by abundance-weighted random subsampling with replacement, which was repeated 100 times so that 95% confidence intervals could be reported. The Morisita overlap index was used to quantify repertoire overlap, and the top 40 clones in each specimen were examined for overlap with the irAE. TCRdb provides this immuneACCESS table in a form limited to in-frame rearrangements. Some clones are lacking; in checked studies, under half of them reflect an unresolved V gene, and why the rest are absent is not known. D and trimming come from the DNA, and the V and J calls and clone size come from that table. The sample contains around 730 clones, 75% to 90% of them found a single time. Jointly, the top ten make up about a fifth of the sample.

The clonotype originates from a female donor with metastatic renal cell carcinoma. Material: kidney tissue, obtained from a patient treated with anti-PD-1 therapy. The chain is assembled from TRBV7-2 and TRBJ1-2, with a tentative D gene TRBD1 over 5 matching bases. The sequenced DNA: TGTGCCAGCAGCGGAAGACAGTATGGCTACACCTTC. Its protein product is CASSGRQYGYTF.